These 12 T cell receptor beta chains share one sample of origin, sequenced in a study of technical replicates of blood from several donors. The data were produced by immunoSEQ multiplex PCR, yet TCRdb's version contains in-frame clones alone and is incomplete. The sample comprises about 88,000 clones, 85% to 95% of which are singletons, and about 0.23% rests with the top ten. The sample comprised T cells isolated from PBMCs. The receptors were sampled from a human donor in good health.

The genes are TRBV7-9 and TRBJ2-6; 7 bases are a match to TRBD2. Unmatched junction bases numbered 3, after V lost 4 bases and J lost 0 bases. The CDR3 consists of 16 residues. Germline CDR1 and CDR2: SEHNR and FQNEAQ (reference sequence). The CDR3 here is CASSWDYPSGANVLTF. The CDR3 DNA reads TGTGCCAGCAGCTGGGACTACCCCTCTGGGGCCAACGTCCTGACTTTC.

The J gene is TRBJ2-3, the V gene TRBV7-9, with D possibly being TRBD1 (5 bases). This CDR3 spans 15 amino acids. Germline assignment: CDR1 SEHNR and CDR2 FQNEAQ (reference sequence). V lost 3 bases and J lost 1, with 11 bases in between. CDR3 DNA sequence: TGTGCCAGCAGCTTTAGGGGTCTCGGCACAGATACGCAGTATTTT. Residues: CASSFRGLGTDTQYF.

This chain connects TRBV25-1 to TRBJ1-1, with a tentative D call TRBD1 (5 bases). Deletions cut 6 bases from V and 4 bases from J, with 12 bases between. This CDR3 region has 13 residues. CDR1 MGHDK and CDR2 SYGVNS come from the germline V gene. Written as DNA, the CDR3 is TGTGCCAGCAGGCCCTGGCAGGGCACTGAAGCTTTCTTT. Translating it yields CASRPWQGTEAFF.

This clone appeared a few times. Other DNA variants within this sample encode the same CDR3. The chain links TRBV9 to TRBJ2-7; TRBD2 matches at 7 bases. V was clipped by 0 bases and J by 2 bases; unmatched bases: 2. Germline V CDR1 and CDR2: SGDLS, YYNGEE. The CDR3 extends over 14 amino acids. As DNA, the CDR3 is TGTGCCAGCAGCGTAGGGGGGGGGACCTACGAGCAGTACTTC. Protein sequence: CASSVGGGTYEQYF.

CDR3 residues: CASSLMYNEAFF. The CDR3 DNA is TGTGCCAGCAGTTTAATGTACAATGAAGCTTTCTTT. This chain links TRBV28 with TRBJ1-1, with D uncertain. V lost 2 bases to trimming and J lost 7 bases, with 8 bases between them. The CDR3 sequence is 12 residues long. The V gene's germline CDR1 is MDHEN and CDR2 SYDVKM.

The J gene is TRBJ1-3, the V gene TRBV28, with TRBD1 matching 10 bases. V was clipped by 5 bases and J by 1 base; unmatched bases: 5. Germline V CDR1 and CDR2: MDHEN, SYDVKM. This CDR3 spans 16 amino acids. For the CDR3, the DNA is TGTGCCAGCAGTCCCTGGACAGGGGGATCTGGAAACACCATATATTTT. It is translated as CASSPWTGGSGNTIYF. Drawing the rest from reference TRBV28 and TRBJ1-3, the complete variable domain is DVKVTQSSRYLVKRTGEKVFLECVQDMDHENMFWYRQDPGLGLRLIYFSYDVKMKEKGDIPEGYSVSREKKERFSLILESASTNQTSMYLCASSPWTGGSGNTIYFGEGSWLTVV.

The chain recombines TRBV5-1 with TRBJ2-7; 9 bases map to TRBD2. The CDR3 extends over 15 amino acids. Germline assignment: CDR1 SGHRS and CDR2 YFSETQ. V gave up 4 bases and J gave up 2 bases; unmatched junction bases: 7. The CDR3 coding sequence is TGCGCCAGCAGCCCTACCAAGCGGGGGGCCTACGAGCAGTACTTC. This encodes CASSPTKRGAYEQYF.

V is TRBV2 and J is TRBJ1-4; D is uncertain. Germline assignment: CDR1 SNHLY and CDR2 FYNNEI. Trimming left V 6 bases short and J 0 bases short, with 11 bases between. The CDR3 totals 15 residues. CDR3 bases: TGTGCCAGCAGGCGACAACTTGCAACTAATGAAAAACTGTTTTTT. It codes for CASRRQLATNEKLFF.

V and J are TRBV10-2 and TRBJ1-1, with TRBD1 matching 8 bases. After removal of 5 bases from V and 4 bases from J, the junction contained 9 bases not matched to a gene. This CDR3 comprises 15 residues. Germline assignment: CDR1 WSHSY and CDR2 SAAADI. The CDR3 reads CASSLGGTGFTEAFF. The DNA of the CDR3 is TGCGCCAGCAGTTTAGGTGGGACAGGATTCACTGAAGCTTTCTTT.

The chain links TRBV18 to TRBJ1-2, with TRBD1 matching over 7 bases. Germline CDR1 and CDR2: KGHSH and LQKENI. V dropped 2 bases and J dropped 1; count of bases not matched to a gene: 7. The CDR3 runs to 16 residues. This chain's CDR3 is CASSPGVGQNNYGYTF. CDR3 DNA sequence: TGTGCCAGCTCACCAGGGGTGGGACAGAATAACTATGGCTACACCTTC.

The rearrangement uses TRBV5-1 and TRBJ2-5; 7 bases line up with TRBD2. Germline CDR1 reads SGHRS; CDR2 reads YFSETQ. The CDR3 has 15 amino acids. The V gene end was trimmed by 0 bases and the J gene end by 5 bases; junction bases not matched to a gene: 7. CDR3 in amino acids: CASSLEAGFGETQYF. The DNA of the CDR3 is TGCGCCAGCAGCTTGGAAGCGGGGTTCGGCGAGACCCAGTACTTC.

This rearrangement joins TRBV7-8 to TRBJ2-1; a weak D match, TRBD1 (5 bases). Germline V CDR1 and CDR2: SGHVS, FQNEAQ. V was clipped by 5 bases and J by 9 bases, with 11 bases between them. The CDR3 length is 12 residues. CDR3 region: CASSVRVSEQFF. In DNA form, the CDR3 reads TGTGCCAGCAGCGTCAGGGTAAGTGAGCAGTTCTTC.